The 15 T cell receptor beta chains reported below all come from one sample, sequenced in a study of T cell responses to AZD1222 COVID-19 vaccine (TCRdb year 2021). Read against the paper, the sample's time point label means: about 28 days (+/-7) after the second vaccine dose. Libraries were made using the immunoSEQ multiplex PCR assay. TCRdb carries this immuneACCESS record with in-frame sequences only. Its versions omit some clonotypes, under half of them owing to an unresolved V gene in the studies checked, with the rest unexplained. A total of roughly 110,000 clones appear in this sample, about 85% of them only once. About 5% of the sample is held by the ten biggest clonotypes. Here the sequenced sample was peripheral blood, taken 28 days after the second AZD1222 dose. The receptors come from an adult who received the AZD1222 COVID-19 vaccine.

The V call is TRBV3-1 (or the pseudogene TRBV3-2), the J call TRBJ1-5; weak D call: TRBD1 (5 bases). The CDR3 runs 12 residues. Germline V gene lookup returns CDR1 LGHDT and CDR2 YNNKEL (reference sequence). V was shortened by 1 base and J by 9 bases, with 7 bases between the two germline ends. The CDR3 coding sequence is TGTGCCAGCAGCCAAGGGGGGAGGCCCCAGCATTTT. Residues: CASSQGGRPQHF.

This clone was seen a few times. The chain employs TRBV7-9 and TRBJ1-1; possible D gene TRBD1, 5 bases. The germline V gene has CDR1 SEHNR and CDR2 FQNEAQ (reference sequence). The CDR3 sequence is 15 residues long. The V gene lost 3 bases and the J gene lost 5 bases, with 16 bases spanning the gap. CDR3 DNA sequence: TGTGCCAGCAGCTTGAGGGACGGCCCCCGAACTGAAGCTTTCTTT. This sequence encodes CASSLRDGPRTEAFF.

The count of this clone is one. V and J are TRBV6-5 and TRBJ2-7, with 7 bases identical to TRBD1. Per the germline V gene, CDR1 is MNHEY and CDR2 is SVGAGI. With 4 bases clipped from V and 3 bases from J, the junction kept 3 bases outside the gene matches. This CDR3 has 13 amino acids. The CDR3 nucleotides read TGTGCCAGCAGTTCGGGACAGCTCTACGAGCAGTACTTC. Amino acid sequence: CASSSGQLYEQYF.

The V call is TRBV30, the J call TRBJ1-1, with a weak D call TRBD1 (5 bases). The CDR3 consists of 13 residues. The V end lost 4 bases, the J end lost 5 bases, and 14 bases lay between the germline ends. Germline V gene sequence: CDR1 GTSNPN, CDR2 SVGIG (reference sequence). The CDR3 reads CAWNRQGTTEAFF. The CDR3, as DNA: TGTGCCTGGAATCGCCAGGGAACGACTGAAGCTTTCTTT.

V gene TRBV11-2 combines with J gene TRBJ1-5; D not resolved. The CDR3 has 14 amino acids. CDR1 and CDR2 from the germline V gene are SGHAT and FQNNGV. V was pared by 2 bases and J by 5 bases, with 10 bases between. CDR3 in DNA: TGTGCCAGCAGCTTAAACTCGGTACATCAGCCCCAGCATTTT. Its protein is CASSLNSVHQPQHF.

This clone was picked up a small number of times. CDR3 in amino acids: CATPTSGGDTQYF. The CDR3 nucleotides read TGTGCCACCCCGACTAGCGGGGGAGATACGCAGTATTTT. This chain links TRBV7-9 with TRBJ2-3; 12 bases are shared with TRBD2. Germline-derived CDR1 and CDR2 are SEHNR and FQNEAQ (reference sequence). The trim removed 10 bases at V and 5 bases at J, leaving 4 bases unmatched. This CDR3 is built from 13 residues.

This chain uses TRBV11-2 with TRBJ1-6; no firm D call. The ends were cut back, 3 bases at V and 6 bases at J, with 9 bases in the middle. This CDR3 spans 14 amino acids. Germline assignment: CDR1 SGHAT and CDR2 FQNNGV. As DNA, the CDR3 is TGTGCCAGCAGCTTGAGTACAGTTAATTCACCCCTCCACTTT. Translated, it gives CASSLSTVNSPLHF.

The rearrangement joins TRBV5-1 to TRBJ2-5; a weak D match, TRBD2 (5 bases). The CDR3 consists of 14 residues. V lost 0 bases to trimming and J lost 5 bases, with 11 bases between them. CDR1 is SGHRS, CDR2 YFSETQ, per germline. CDR3 nucleotides: TGCGCCAGCAGCTTGGAGGTGCCGGGGGAGACCCAGTACTTC. This gives the protein CASSLEVPGETQYF.

The V call is TRBV19, the J call TRBJ2-7, with TRBD1 matching over 7 bases. CDR3 length equals 15 residues. Germline lookup yields CDR1 LNHDA and CDR2 SQIVND (reference sequence). With V trimmed by 2 bases and J by 4 bases, 8 bases remained unmatched. The CDR3 is CASSITTGNGYEQYF. CDR3 DNA: TGTGCCAGTAGTATAACGACAGGGAACGGATACGAGCAGTACTTC.

The chain carries TRBV6-6 and TRBJ1-2; D might be TRBD1 (5 bases). The CDR3 contains 13 residues. Per the germline V gene, CDR1 is MNHNY and CDR2 is SVGAGI (reference sequence). V shed 6 bases and J shed 2 bases, with 10 bases lying between them. In DNA form, the CDR3 reads TGTGCCAGCAGCCTGTGGACAAACTATGGCTACACCTTC. Translation: CASSLWTNYGYTF.

The chain joins TRBV24-1 to TRBJ2-3; D ambiguous. The CDR3 has 13 amino acids. V lost 9 bases, J lost 0 bases, and 9 bases lay in between. Germline V gene sequence: CDR1 KGHDR, CDR2 SFDVKD. CDR3 nucleotide sequence: TGTGCCACCGAAAGTGCTAGCACAGATACGCAGTATTTT. It is translated as CATESASTDTQYF.

The genes are TRBV20-1 and TRBJ2-7; D not resolved. Trimming took 0 bases from V and 6 from J, leaving 6 bases between them. The CDR3 loop spans 11 amino acids. Germline assignment: CDR1 DFQATT and CDR2 SNEGSKA (reference sequence). CDR3 protein: CSAREMAEQYF. CDR3 nucleotides: TGCAGTGCTAGAGAAATGGCCGAGCAGTACTTC.

The chain couples TRBV4-1 to TRBJ2-7, with a possible D match to TRBD1 (6 bases). Per the germline V gene, CDR1 is MGHRA and CDR2 is YSYEKL. Trimming stripped 2 bases from V and 2 bases from J, with 7 bases between. The CDR3 length is 13 residues. The CDR3 loop is CASSQQGTYEQYF. The CDR3, as DNA: TGCGCCAGCAGCCAACAGGGGACCTACGAGCAGTACTTC.

There are a few counts of this clone. The gene calls are TRBV11-1 and TRBJ2-3; tentative D call: TRBD2 (6 bases). Germline CDR1 is SGHAT and CDR2 is FQDESV (reference sequence). This CDR3 contains 15 residues. The V end was cut by 5 bases, the J end by 6 bases, with 18 bases between. In DNA, the CDR3 is TGTGCCAGCAGCGGGCGACTAGACGCGTTGGATACGCAGTATTTT. This gives the protein CASSGRLDALDTQYF.

The sample holds a few counts of this clone. The V and J genes are TRBV2 and TRBJ2-7, with 7 bases lining up with TRBD1. Trimming took 1 base from V and 4 from J; bases not matched to a gene: 7. Germline loops: CDR1 SNHLY, CDR2 FYNNEI. The CDR3 extends over 15 amino acids. The CDR3, as DNA: TGTGCCAGCAGTGAAGGTCGGACAGGAATATACGAGCAGTACTTC. Translating gives CASSEGRTGIYEQYF.